Detailed here is one TCR beta chain. The target of this receptor is not known. No much larger clone exists at a distance of one base, and base qualities are not known. PBMCs were isolated by Ficoll-Paque density gradient centrifugation. The CDR3, cysteine through phenylalanine, is 16 amino acids long. Only the CDR3 DNA is retained, 48 bases long and in frame from the first base. Between the V and J ends, shortened by 5 bases and 2 bases respectively, the junction contains 15 bases. Sequences SGHAT (CDR1) and FQDESV (CDR2) are obtained from the germline V gene (reference sequence). This entry is derived from a study of T-cell memory formation after mild COVID-19 (dated by TCRdb to the early 2020s). Background for the entire study: Most TCR sequence clusters were specific to one of the two donors. T-cell clones expanding and contracting after mild COVID-19 in a couple of donors were tracked by longitudinal TCRalpha and TCRbeta repertoire sequencing. Two young, previously healthy adult volunteers made up the cohort, one male and one female.

The instrument was an Illumina NovaSeq 6000. cDNA libraries for TCRalpha and TCRbeta were prepared by 5'RACE using constant-segment primers, with sample barcodes and unique molecular identifiers added. Trizol reagent was used to extract RNA from every sample. Library amplification was performed in two PCR steps, and a second sample barcode and Illumina TruSeq adapters were introduced in the second step. Sequencing of the libraries was done on an Illumina NovaSeq, producing 2 x 150 bp paired-end reads. The original pipeline was this. Demultiplexing of reads and collapsing into UMI-guided consensus sequences were performed with migec v1.2.7. With mixcr v2.1.11, UMI consensuses were aligned to TRA and TRB V and J templates and assembled into clonotypes. Expanded or contracted clonotypes were those called significant by both edgeR and NoisET, with noise models trained on biological replicates. For edgeR calls, the thresholds were a false discovery rate-adjusted p below 0.01 and a log2 fold-change of 1. PCA with hierarchical clustering of max-normalized trajectories of the 1000 most abundant clonotypes was used as exploratory dynamics analysis. Each responding clone was given a CD4 or CD8 phenotype based on the CD4+ and CD8+ repertoires, which had been sequenced separately. TCRdb ran its own pipeline on the public reads, namely fastp trimming at Q25 and MiXCR clone calling, and kept in-frame beta chains. When rows share a CDR3 protein, they turn into one entry using the most common DNA and genes. TCRdb assigned the V and J calls; the authors' analysis was not used. Here the sample has 470,000 or so distinct CDR3 sequences; over 15% occur a single time. The ten largest clones take up approximately 21% of the sample.

Overall results and qualifications from the work: Clones that contracted from day 15 to 85 showed balanced CD4/CD8 phenotypes, whereas a second wave of clones that expanded from day 15 to 37 leaned towards CD4+. Whether the second-wave clones peaking on day 37 were SARS-CoV-2 specific was not confirmed. Only a couple of mild cases were covered by the study, and larger cohorts that include severe cases with pre-infection samples were considered necessary. Some responding clones were detected in pre-infection memory, suggesting pre-existing cross-reactive memory T cells joined the SARS-CoV-2 response. Contracting CD4+ clones turned up mainly in the CM and EM memory subsets, whereas EMRA was where CD8+ clones were enriched.

This receptor was identified in a man aged 18 to 30 who had mild COVID-19 (a few samples of this study predate the infection). The sample titles of this study are shuffled in the database, so cell type and time point are left out; the donor was told from shared clones. The rearranged segments are TRBV11-1 and TRBJ2-2, with the D segment identity uncertain. Material: PBMCs or a T cell subset sorted from them (not recorded which). The CDR3 is CASSKDGNANTGELFF. In nucleotide form, the sequence is TGTGCCAGCAGCAAAGACGGAAACGCTAACACCGGGGAGCTGTTTTTT.